This T cell receptor (beta chain) was recorded in a study of liver allograft versus peripheral blood T cells. Study as a whole: Comparative analysis was performed on T cell receptor repertoires from transplanted livers and from recipients' peripheral blood. Notes on the study in general: Peripheral blood T cell receptor repertoires reportedly differed from those found within liver allografts.

V was trimmed by 2 bases and J by 4 bases, leaving 11 bases between them. Per germline, CDR1 MNHEY and CDR2 SVGAGI. The CDR3 has 14 residues. TCRdb re-derived calls from the reads in MiXCR, one entry per CDR3 protein. The sample consists of roughly 3,900 distinct CDR3 sequences, roughly 18% of them appearing once. This clonotype has just a few counts. Antigen specificity is unknown. V usage is TRBV6-5 and J usage is TRBJ2-5; D is undetermined. The clonotype comes from a human patient who had a liver transplant. Some T cells may be provided by the graft donor. The CDR3 here is CASSYEDTPETQYF. CDR3 bases: TGTGCCAGCAGTTACGAGGATACCCCAGAGACCCAGTACTTC.